This T cell receptor (beta chain) was obtained from a study of T cells in narcolepsy (dated by TCRdb to 2017 to 2018). Study-level background: Healthy control donors were enrolled in the study alongside patients who had narcolepsy type 1 or type 2 (NT1, NT2). Autoreactive T cells targeting hypocretin neuron self-antigens (hypocretin, TRIB2) were sought in narcolepsy patients, and TCR Vbeta sequencing was used to track clonotypes in blood and CSF.

The germline V gene encodes CDR1 SGHRS and CDR2 YFSETQ. The CDR3 holds 15 amino acids from the cysteine to the phenylalanine. Solely the CDR3 DNA is kept, with 45 bases framed from the first base. V lost 1 base and J lost 6 bases, and the count of bases not matched to a germline gene is 6. The research as a whole found: No sequences matching autoreactive T cell clones were present in some of the blood memory CD4+ repertoires from patients and controls. Plots comparing CSF and blood CD4+ T cell clonotypes from the same patient highlighted HCRT-specific and TRIB2-specific autoreactive clonotypes. Patients and controls had similar numbers of sequenced blood memory CD4+ clonotypes, with averages of some 40,000 in patients and some 36,000 in controls. Autoreactive clonotypes were reported to be detected serially in the blood of the same patients and of different patients, but not in the blood of healthy controls.

The method behind the library was the immunoSEQ multiplex PCR assay. Drawn from immuneACCESS, this table holds only the in-frame rearrangements with V and J called that TCRdb kept. Clones are partly lost; checked studies trace under half to an unresolved V gene and leave the rest unexplained. A total of 25,000 to 35,000 clones appear in this sample, 79% of them only once. 6.6% of the sample rests with the top ten. Remarks on this clone: The antigen it binds to is not known. No qualities accompany the bases; no much larger clone lies one base away.

For TCR Vbeta sequencing, memory CD4+ T cells were sorted ex vivo from the peripheral blood of both healthy controls and narcolepsy patients. The chain was built from TRBV5-1 and TRBJ2-1, with 8 bases aligning to TRBD2. The sample taken for sequencing was memory (CD45RA-) CD4+ T cells from blood. The sample's cell subset or site label, decoded: memory T cells sorted ex vivo from peripheral blood. The sequence derives from a human donor in good health. The CDR3 loop reads CASSLTSGILNEQFF. The nucleotide sequence reads TGCGCCAGCAGCTTGACTAGCGGCATTCTCAATGAGCAGTTCTTC.